These 5 T cell receptor beta chains were all obtained from the same sample, sequenced in a study of blood T cell repertoires in COVID-19. Here immunoSEQ multiplex PCR was the method, and the copy in TCRdb shows in-frame clones only, minus some. This sample carries 310,000 or so clones, 65% to 90% of them seen once, and the ten largest clones take 10%. Sequencing used PBMCs or T cells enriched from blood (not recorded which). The receptors come from a woman under 30 who had recovered from COVID-19.

The rearrangement links TRBV2 to TRBJ2-3, with TRBD1 as a possible D gene (5 bases). Germline lookup yields CDR1 SNHLY and CDR2 FYNNEI. The V end lost 2 bases, the J end lost 4 bases, and 13 bases lay between the germline ends. This CDR3 region has 15 residues. The CDR3 DNA reads as TGTGCCAGCAGTGAACAAGGGGTTAGAGCAGATACGCAGTATTTT. This codes for CASSEQGVRADTQYF.

The chain recombines TRBV4-1 with TRBJ1-6, with D maybe TRBD1 (5 bases). Germline V gene sequence: CDR1 MGHRA, CDR2 YSYEKL. V lost 1 base to trimming and J lost 4 bases, with 14 bases between them. The CDR3 spans 17 residues. CDR3 bases: TGCGCCAGCAGCCAAGCCGGAGGGGAGTGGTATAATTCACCCCTCCACTTT. Protein product: CASSQAGGEWYNSPLHF.

The genes are TRBV5-8 and TRBJ1-1; D gene unclear. Trimming removed 3 bases from V and 10 bases from J, with 25 bases in between. The length of the CDR3 is 16 residues. Germline V gene sequence: CDR1 SGHTS, CDR2 YDEGEE. The CDR3 DNA reads as TGTGCCAGCAGCTGGCAGTTTACGTCTGATCTTGAGGGAGCTTTCTTT. Translation: CASSWQFTSDLEGAFF.

The chain has TRBV5-1 and TRBJ2-3, with TRBD2 matching over 14 bases. V gave up 0 bases and J gave up 7 bases; unmatched junction bases: 10. There are 18 residues in the CDR3. CDR1 is SGHRS, CDR2 YFSETQ, per germline. CDR3 sequence (DNA): TGCGCCAGCAGCTTGGAATTCCGAGGACTAGCGGGGGGTCATACGCAGTATTTT. Translating it yields CASSLEFRGLAGGHTQYF.

The V and J genes are TRBV11-1 and TRBJ2-3; D possibly corresponds to TRBD1 (6 bases). The CDR3 consists of 14 residues. Trimming shortened V by 7 bases and J by 2 bases, and 13 bases separated the two germline ends. Germline V lookup: CDR1 SGHAT, CDR2 FQDESV (reference sequence). DNA of the CDR3: TGTGCCAGCACCTCTACAGGGCCCACAGATACGCAGTATTTT. Amino acids: CASTSTGPTDTQYF.